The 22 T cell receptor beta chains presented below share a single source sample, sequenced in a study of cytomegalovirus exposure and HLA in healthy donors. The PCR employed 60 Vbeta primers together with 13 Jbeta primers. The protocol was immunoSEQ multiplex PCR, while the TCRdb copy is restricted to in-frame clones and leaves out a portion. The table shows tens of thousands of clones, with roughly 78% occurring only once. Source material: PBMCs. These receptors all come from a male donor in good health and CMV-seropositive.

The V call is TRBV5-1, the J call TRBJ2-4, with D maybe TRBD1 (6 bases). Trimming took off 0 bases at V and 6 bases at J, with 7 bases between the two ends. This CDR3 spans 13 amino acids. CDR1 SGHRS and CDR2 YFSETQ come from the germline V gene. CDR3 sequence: CASSLDRANIQYF. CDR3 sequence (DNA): TGCGCCAGCAGCTTGGACAGGGCAAACATTCAGTACTTC. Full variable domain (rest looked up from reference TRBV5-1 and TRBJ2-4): KAGVTQTPRYLIKTRGQQVTLSCSPISGHRSVSWYQQTPGQGLQFLFEYFSETQRNKGNFPGRFSGRQFSNSRSEMNVSTLELGDSALYLCASSLDRANIQYFGAGTRLSVL.

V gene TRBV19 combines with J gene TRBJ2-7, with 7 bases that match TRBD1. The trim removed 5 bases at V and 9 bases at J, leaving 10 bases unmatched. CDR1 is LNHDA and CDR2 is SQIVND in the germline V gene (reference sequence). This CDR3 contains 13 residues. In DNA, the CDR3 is TGTGCCAGTAGTCCCGACAGGGTTGCGGCGCAGTACTTC. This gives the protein CASSPDRVAAQYF.

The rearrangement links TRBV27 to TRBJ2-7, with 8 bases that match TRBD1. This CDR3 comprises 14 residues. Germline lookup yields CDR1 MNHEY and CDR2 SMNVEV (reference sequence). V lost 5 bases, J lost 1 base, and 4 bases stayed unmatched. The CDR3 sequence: CASSSRGPSYEQYF. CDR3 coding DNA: TGTGCCAGCAGTAGCAGGGGGCCGTCCTACGAGCAGTACTTC.

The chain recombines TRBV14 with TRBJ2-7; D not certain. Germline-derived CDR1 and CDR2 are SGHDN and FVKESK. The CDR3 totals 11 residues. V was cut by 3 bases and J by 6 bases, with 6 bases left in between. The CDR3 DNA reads TGTGCCAGCAGCCAGAGCTCCGAGCAGTACTTC. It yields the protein CASSQSSEQYF.

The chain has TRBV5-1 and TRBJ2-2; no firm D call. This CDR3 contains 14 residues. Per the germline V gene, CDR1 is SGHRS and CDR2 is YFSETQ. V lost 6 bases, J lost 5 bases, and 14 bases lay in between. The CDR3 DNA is TGCGCCAGCACCGATCTACGACAAACCGGGGAGCTGTTTTTT. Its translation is CASTDLRQTGELFF.

The CDR3 nucleotides read TGTGCCAGCTCCCGGGGGTACGAGCAGTACTTC. This encodes CASSRGYEQYF. The chain uses TRBV19 and TRBJ2-7, with D possibly TRBD2 on 6 matching bases. The germline V gene encodes CDR1 LNHDA and CDR2 SQIVND (reference sequence). The CDR3 runs to 11 residues. V was trimmed by 9 bases and J by 4 bases, leaving 10 bases between them.

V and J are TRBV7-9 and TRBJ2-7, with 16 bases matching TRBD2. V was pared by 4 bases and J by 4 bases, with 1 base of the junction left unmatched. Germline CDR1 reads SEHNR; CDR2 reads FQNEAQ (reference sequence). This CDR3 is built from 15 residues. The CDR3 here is CASSSGLAGGYEQYF. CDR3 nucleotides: TGTGCCAGCAGCTCGGGACTAGCGGGAGGGTACGAGCAGTACTTC.

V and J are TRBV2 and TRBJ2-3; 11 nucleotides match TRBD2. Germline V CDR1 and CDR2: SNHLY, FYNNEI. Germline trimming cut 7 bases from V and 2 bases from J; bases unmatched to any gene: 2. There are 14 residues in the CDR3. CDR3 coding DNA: TGTGCCAGCACACTAGCGGGAGTCACAGATACGCAGTATTTT. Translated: CASTLAGVTDTQYF.

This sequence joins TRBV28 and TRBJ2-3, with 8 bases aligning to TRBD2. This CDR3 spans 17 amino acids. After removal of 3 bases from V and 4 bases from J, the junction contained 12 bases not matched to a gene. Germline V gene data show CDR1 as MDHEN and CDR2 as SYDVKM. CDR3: CASSFLAGLVLSDTQYF. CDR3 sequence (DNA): TGTGCCAGCAGTTTTTTGGCGGGACTAGTACTTTCAGATACGCAGTATTTT. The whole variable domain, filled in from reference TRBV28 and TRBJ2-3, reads DVKVTQSSRYLVKRTGEKVFLECVQDMDHENMFWYRQDPGLGLRLIYFSYDVKMKEKGDIPEGYSVSREKKERFSLILESASTNQTSMYLCASSFLAGLVLSDTQYFGPGTRLTVL.

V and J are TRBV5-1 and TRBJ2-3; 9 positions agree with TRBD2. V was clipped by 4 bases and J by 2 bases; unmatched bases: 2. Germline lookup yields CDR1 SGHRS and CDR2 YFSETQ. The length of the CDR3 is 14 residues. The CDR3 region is CASSGLAHTDTQYF. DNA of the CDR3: TGCGCCAGCAGCGGACTAGCGCACACAGATACGCAGTATTTT.

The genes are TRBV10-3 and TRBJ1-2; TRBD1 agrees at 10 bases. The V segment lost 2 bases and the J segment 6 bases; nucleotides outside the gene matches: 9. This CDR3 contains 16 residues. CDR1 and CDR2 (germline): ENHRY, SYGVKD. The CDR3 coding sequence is TGTGCCATCAGTGAGCTCGGGACAGGGGAGGGAGATGGCTACACCTTC. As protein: CAISELGTGEGDGYTF.

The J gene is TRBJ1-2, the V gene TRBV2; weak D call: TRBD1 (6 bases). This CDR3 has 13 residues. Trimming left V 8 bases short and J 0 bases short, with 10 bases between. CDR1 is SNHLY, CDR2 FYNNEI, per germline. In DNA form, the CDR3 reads TGTGCCAGCCCAAGACAGGCTAACTATGGCTACACCTTC. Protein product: CASPRQANYGYTF. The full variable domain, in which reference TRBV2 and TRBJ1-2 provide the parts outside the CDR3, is EPEVTQTPSHQVTQMGQEVILRCVPISNHLYFYWYRQILGQKVEFLVSFYNNEISEKSEIFDDQFSVERPDGSNFTLKIRSTKLEDSAMYFCASPRQANYGYTFGSGTRLTVV.

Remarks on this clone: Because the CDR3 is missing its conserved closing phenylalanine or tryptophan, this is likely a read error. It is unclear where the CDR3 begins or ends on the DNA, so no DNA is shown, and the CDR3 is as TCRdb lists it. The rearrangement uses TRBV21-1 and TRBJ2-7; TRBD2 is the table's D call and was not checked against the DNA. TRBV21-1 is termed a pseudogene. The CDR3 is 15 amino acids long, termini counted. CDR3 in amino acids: CASSKLPSGSYEQYL.

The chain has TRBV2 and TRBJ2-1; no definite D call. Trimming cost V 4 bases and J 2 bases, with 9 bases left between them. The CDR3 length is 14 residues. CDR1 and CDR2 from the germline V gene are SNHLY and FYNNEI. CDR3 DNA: TGTGCCAGCAGTGCGCGAACCGCCTACAATGAGCAGTTCTTC. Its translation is CASSARTAYNEQFF.

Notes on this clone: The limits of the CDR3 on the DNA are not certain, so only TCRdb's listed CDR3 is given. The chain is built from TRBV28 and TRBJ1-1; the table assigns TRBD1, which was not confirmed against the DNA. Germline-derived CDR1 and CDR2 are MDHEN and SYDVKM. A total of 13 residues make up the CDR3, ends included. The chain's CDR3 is CASVPAGNTEAFF.

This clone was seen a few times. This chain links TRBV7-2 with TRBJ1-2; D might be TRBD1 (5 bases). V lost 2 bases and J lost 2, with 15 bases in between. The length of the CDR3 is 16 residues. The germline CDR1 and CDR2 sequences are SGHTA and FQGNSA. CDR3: CASSLHASTANYGYTF. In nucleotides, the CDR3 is TGTGCCAGCAGCTTACACGCTTCGACAGCCAACTATGGCTACACCTTC.

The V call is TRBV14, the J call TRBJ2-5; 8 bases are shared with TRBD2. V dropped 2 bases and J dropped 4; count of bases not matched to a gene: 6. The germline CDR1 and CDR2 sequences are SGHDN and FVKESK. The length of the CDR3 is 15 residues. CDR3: CASSQFSGKTETQYF. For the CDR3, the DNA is TGTGCCAGCAGCCAATTTAGCGGGAAGACAGAGACCCAGTACTTC.

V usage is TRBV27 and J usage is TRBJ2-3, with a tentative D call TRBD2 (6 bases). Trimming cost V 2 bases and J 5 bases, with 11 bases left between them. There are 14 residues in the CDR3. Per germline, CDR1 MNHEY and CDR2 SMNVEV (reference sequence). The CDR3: CASSLRSGEDTQYF. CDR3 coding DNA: TGTGCCAGCAGTTTACGGTCGGGAGAAGATACGCAGTATTTT.

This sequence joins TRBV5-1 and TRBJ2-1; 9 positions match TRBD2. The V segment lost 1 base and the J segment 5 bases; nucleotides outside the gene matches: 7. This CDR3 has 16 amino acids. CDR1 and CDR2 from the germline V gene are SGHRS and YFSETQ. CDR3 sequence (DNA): TGCGCCAGCAGCTTGCGCACTCTAGCGGGGCACAATGAGCAGTTCTTC. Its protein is CASSLRTLAGHNEQFF. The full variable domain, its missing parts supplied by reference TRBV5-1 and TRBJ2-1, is KAGVTQTPRYLIKTRGQQVTLSCSPISGHRSVSWYQQTPGQGLQFLFEYFSETQRNKGNFPGRFSGRQFSNSRSEMNVSTLELGDSALYLCASSLRTLAGHNEQFFGPGTRLTVL.

The CDR3 DNA is TGTGCCAGCAGCACCGGGACTAGCGGGAGTCTTTTCATCAATGAGCAGTTCTTC. This sequence encodes CASSTGTSGSLFINEQFF. The chain couples TRBV9 to TRBJ2-1; 14 nucleotides match TRBD2. Per the germline V gene, CDR1 is SGDLS and CDR2 is YYNGEE. V trimming: 4 bases; J trimming: 6 bases; junction bases outside the gene matches: 12. The CDR3 extends over 18 amino acids.

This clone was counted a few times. In nucleotides, the CDR3 is TGCGCCAGCGGTGGGACTAGCCTGTGGGAGCAGTACTTC. This gives the protein CASGGTSLWEQYF. V is TRBV10-2 and J is TRBJ2-7; 9 bases line up with TRBD2. CDR1 is WSHSY and CDR2 is SAAADI in the germline V gene. V gave up 8 bases and J gave up 7 bases; unmatched junction bases: 9. The CDR3 extends over 13 amino acids.

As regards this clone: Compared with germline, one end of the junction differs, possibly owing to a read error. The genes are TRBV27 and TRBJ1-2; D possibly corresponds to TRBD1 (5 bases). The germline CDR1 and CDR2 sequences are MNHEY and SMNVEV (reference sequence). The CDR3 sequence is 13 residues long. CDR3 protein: CASSLTVSYGYIF. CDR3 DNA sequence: TGTGCCAGCAGTTTGACAGTTAGCTATGGCTACATCTTC.